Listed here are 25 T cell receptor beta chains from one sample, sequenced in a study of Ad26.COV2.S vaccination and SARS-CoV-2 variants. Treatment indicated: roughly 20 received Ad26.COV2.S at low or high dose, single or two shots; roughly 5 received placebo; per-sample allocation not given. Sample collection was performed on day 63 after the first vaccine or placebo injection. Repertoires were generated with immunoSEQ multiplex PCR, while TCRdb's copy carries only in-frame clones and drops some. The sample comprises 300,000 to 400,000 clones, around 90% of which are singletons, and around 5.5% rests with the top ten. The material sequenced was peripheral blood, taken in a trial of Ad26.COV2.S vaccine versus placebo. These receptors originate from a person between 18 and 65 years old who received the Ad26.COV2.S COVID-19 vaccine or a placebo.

The DNA for the CDR3 is TGTGCCAGCAGCCGACACAGGGTAAATGGCTACACCTTC. Its protein product is CASSRHRVNGYTF. The genes are TRBV7-2 and TRBJ1-2; possible D gene TRBD1, 6 bases. Germline CDR1 reads SGHTA; CDR2 reads FQGNSA. V was shortened by 5 bases and J by 6 bases, with 13 bases between the two germline ends. This CDR3 region has 13 residues.

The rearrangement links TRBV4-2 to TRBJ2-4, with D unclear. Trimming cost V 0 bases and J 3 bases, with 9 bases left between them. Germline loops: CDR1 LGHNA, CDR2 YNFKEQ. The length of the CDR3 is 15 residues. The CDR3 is CASSQDRVGKNIQYF. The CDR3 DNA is TGTGCCAGCAGCCAAGATCGGGTTGGCAAAAACATTCAGTACTTC.

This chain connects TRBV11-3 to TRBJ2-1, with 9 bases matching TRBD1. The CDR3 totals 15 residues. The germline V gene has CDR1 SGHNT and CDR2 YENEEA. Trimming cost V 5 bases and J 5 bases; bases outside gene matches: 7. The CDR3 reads CASSPWDRAHNEQFF. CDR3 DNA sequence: TGTGCCAGCAGCCCGTGGGACAGGGCTCACAATGAGCAGTTCTTC.

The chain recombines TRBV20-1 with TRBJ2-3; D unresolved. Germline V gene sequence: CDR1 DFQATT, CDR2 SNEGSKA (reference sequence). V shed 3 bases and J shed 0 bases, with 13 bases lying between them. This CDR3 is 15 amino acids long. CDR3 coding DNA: TGCAGTGCTAGTTTGGTGGGCCGAAGCACAGATACGCAGTATTTT. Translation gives CSASLVGRSTDTQYF.

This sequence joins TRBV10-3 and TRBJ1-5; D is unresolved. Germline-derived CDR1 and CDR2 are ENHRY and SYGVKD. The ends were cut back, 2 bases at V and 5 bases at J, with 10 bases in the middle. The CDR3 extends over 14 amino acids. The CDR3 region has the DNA TGTGCCATCAGTGAGGAGAGGAGGGATCAGCCCCAGCATTTT. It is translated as CAISEERRDQPQHF.

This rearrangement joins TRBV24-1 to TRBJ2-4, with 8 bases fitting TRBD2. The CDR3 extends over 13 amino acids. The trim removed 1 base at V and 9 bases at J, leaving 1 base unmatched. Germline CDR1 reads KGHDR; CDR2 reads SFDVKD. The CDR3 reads CATSDLTSGIQYF. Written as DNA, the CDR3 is TGTGCCACCAGTGATTTAACTAGCGGCATTCAGTACTTC.

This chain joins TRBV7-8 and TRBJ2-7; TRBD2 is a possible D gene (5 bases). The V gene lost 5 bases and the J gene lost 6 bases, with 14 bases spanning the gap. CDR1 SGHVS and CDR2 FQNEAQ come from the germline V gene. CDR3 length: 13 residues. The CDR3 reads CASSEYTRPEQYV. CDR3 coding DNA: TGTGCCAGCAGCGAGTATACTAGACCCGAGCAGTACGTC.

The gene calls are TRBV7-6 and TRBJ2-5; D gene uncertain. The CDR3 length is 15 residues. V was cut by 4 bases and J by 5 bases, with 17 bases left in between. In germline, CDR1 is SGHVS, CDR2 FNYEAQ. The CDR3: CASSYSGSSEETQYF. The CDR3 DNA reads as TGTGCCAGCAGCTACTCGGGTAGCTCGGAGGAGACCCAGTACTTC.

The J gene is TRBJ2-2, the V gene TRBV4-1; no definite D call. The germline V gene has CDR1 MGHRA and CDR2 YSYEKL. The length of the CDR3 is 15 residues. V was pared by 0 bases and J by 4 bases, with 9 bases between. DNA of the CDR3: TGCGCCAGCAGCCAAGATAATAGTTTCACCGGGGAGCTGTTTTTT. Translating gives CASSQDNSFTGELFF.

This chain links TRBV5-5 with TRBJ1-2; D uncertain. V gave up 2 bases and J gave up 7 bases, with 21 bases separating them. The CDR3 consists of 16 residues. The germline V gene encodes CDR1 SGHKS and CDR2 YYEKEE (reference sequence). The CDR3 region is CASSLGLGNPPAGYTF. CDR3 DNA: TGTGCCAGCAGCTTAGGGCTAGGGAACCCGCCGGCTGGCTACACCTTC.

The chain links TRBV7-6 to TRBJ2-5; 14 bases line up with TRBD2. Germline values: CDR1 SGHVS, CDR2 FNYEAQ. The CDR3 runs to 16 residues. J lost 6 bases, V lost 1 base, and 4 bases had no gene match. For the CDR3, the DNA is TGTGCCAGCAGCTTAGGGGGACTAGCGGGAGCCCAGACCCAGTACTTC. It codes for CASSLGGLAGAQTQYF.

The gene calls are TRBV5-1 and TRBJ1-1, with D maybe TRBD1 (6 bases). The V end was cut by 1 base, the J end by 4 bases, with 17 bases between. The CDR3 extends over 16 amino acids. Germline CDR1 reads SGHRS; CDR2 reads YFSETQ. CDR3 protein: CASSLTRQDRTTEAFF. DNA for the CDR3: TGCGCCAGCAGCTTGACTCGGCAAGACAGGACCACTGAAGCTTTCTTT.

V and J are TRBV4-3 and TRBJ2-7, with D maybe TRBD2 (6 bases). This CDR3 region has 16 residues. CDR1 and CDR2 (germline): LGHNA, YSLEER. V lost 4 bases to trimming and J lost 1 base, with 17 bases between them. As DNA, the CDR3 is TGCGCCAGCAGCCTAGAGGGGCGGAGGGATTCCTACGAGCAGTACTTC. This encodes CASSLEGRRDSYEQYF.

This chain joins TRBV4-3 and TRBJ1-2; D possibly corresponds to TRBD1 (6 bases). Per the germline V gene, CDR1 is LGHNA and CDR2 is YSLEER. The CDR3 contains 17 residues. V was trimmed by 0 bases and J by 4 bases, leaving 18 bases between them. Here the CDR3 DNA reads TGCGCCAGCAGCCAAGATAGAGTAGGGGGTATGGGCTATGGCTACACCTTC. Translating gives CASSQDRVGGMGYGYTF.

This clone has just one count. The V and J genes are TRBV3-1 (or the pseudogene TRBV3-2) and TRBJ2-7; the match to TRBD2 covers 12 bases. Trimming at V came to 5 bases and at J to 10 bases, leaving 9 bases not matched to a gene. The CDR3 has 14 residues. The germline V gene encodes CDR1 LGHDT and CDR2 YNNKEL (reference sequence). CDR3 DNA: TGTGCCAGCAGCGCAACCCGGACTAGCGGGACCCAGTACGTC. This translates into CASSATRTSGTQYV.

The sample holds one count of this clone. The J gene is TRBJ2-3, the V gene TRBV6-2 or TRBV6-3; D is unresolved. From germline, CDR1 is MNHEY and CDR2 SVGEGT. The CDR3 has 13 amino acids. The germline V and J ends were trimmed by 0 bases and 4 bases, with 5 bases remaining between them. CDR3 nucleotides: TGTGCCAGCAGTTACTCCCCAGCAGATACGCAGTATTTT. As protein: CASSYSPADTQYF.

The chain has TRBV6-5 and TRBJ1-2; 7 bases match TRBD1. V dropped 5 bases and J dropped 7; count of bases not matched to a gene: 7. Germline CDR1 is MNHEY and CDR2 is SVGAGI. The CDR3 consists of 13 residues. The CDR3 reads CASSRTGLGGYTF. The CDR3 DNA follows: TGTGCCAGCAGTCGGACAGGTTTAGGTGGCTACACCTTC.

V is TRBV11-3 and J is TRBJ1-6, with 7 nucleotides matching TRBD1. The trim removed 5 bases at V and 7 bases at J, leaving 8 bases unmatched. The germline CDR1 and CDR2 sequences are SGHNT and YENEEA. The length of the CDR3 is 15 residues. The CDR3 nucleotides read TGTGCCAGCAGCCCGAGGACAGGCGACAATTCACCCCTCCACTTT. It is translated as CASSPRTGDNSPLHF. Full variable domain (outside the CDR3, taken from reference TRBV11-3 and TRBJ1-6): EAGVVQSPRYKIIEKKQPVAFWCNPISGHNTLYWYLQNLGQGPELLIRYENEEAVDDSQLPKDRFSAERLKGVDSTLKIQPAELGDSAVYLCASSPRTGDNSPLHFGNGTRLTVT.

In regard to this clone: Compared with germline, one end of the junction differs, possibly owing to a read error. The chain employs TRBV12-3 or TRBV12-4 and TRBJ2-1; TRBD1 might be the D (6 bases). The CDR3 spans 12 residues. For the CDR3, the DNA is TGTGCCAGCAGTTTGGGAATCGGACAGTTGGTCTTC. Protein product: CASSLGIGQLVF.

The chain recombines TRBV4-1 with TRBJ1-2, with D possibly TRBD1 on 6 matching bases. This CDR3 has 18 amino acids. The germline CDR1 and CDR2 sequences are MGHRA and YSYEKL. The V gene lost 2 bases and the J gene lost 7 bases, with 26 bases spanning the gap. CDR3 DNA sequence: TGCGCCAGCAGCCAACCCGACGTGGGAACAGGGAGGTTGGGTGGCTACACCTTC. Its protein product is CASSQPDVGTGRLGGYTF.

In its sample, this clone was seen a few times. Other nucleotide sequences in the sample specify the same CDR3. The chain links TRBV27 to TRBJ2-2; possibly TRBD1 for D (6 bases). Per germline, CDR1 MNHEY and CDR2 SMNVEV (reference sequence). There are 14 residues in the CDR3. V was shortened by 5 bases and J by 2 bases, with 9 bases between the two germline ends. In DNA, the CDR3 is TGTGCCAGCAGTCCGGGACAAAACACCGGGGAGCTGTTTTTT. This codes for CASSPGQNTGELFF.

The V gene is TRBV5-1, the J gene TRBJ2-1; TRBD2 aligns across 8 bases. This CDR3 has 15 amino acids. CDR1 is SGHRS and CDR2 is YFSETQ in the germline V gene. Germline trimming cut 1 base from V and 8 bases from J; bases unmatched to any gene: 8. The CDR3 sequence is CASSLNGGRSDEQFF. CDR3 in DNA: TGCGCCAGCAGCTTGAACGGCGGGAGGTCAGATGAGCAGTTCTTC.

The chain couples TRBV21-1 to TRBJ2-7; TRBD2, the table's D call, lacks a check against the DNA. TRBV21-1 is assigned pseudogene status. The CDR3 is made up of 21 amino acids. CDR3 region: CASSNRNLTSGRTPRSHEQYV. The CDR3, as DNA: TGTGCCAGCAGCAATCGAAACCTCACTAGCGGGAGAACTCCCCGTAGTCACGAGCAGTACGTC.

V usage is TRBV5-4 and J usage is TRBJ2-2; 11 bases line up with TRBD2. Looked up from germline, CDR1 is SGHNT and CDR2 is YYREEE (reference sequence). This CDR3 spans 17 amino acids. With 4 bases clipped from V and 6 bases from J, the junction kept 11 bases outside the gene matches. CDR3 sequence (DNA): TGTGCCAGCAGCGTAACCCTACTAGCGGGAGAAGCCGGGGAGCTGTTTTTT. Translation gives CASSVTLLAGEAGELFF. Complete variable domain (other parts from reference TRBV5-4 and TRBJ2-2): ETGVTQSPTHLIKTRGQQVTLRCSSQSGHNTVSWYQQALGQGPQFIFQYYREEENGRGNFPPRFSGLQFPNYSSELNVNALELDDSALYLCASSVTLLAGEAGELFFGEGSRLTVL.

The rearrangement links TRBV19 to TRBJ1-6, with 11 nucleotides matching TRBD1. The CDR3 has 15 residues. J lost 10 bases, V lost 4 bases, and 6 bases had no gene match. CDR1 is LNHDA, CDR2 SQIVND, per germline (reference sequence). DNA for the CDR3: TGTGCCAGTAGTACCGGGACAGGGGGAAGCTCACCCCTCCACTTT. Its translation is CASSTGTGGSSPLHF.